What follows are 24 T cell receptor beta chains derived from one specimen sequenced in a study of cytomegalovirus exposure and HLA in healthy donors. PCR used 60 Vbeta primers and 13 Jbeta primers. The data were produced by immunoSEQ multiplex PCR, yet TCRdb's version contains in-frame clones alone and is incomplete. Of some 150,000 clones in the sample, just under 85% were seen once. Material for sequencing was PBMCs. These receptors were taken from a man aged 35 to 55 in good health and CMV-seropositive.

This clone was counted a single time. The CDR3 sequence: CASSLSPGRFDGYTF. The CDR3 bases are TGTGCCAGCAGCTTAAGTCCAGGGAGGTTTGATGGCTACACCTTC. The chain employs TRBV7-8 and TRBJ1-2; TRBD1 is a possible D gene (5 bases). The CDR3 is 15 amino acids. The ends were cut back, 2 bases at V and 6 bases at J, with 16 bases in the middle. CDR1 is SGHVS and CDR2 is FQNEAQ in the germline V gene.

The genes are TRBV4-1 and TRBJ1-4, with 7 bases identical to TRBD1. With 8 bases clipped from V and 4 bases from J, the junction kept 7 bases outside the gene matches. Germline V lookup: CDR1 MGHRA, CDR2 YSYEKL. CDR3 size: 14 residues. Here the CDR3 DNA reads TGCGCCAGCGCGAGGGGGCCGATTAATGAAAAACTGTTTTTT. Translating gives CASARGPINEKLFF.

V is TRBV9 and J is TRBJ2-3; D is unclear. This CDR3 is built from 13 residues. CDR1 is SGDLS and CDR2 is YYNGEE in the germline V gene. V was shortened by 2 bases and J by 6 bases, with 10 bases between the two germline ends. DNA of the CDR3: TGTGCCAGCAGCGTGAACCCAGGCGATACGCAGTATTTT. This sequence encodes CASSVNPGDTQYF.

This chain joins TRBV5-1 and TRBJ2-3; 7 nucleotides match TRBD1. This CDR3 is 13 amino acids long. The V and J ends lost 9 bases and 0 bases, in that order; junction bases with no gene match: 4. Per the germline V gene, CDR1 is SGHRS and CDR2 is YFSETQ. Here the CDR3 reads CATGTVSTDTQYF. CDR3 in DNA: TGCGCCACCGGGACAGTCAGCACAGATACGCAGTATTTT.

This clone came up a few times. Relative to the germline gene, one junction end is altered; a read error may explain this. The chain combines TRBV4-3 with TRBJ1-2; D is unresolved. CDR3 length: 12 amino acids. The germline gives CDR1 LGHNA, CDR2 YSLEER. The chain's CDR3 is CASSPTPGVASF. The CDR3 bases are TGCGCCAGCAGCCCAACACCCGGGGTTGCTTCCTTC.

V usage is TRBV6-5 and J usage is TRBJ2-3, with TRBD2 matching 9 bases. CDR1 MNHEY and CDR2 SVGAGI come from the germline V gene. V trimming: 5 bases; J trimming: 1 base; junction bases outside the gene matches: 4. The CDR3 length is 15 residues. Here the CDR3 reads CASSPLAGGTDTQYF. CDR3 DNA: TGTGCCAGCAGTCCACTAGCGGGTGGCACAGATACGCAGTATTTT.

This sequence joins TRBV6-5 and TRBJ2-7, with TRBD2 matching 7 bases. J was trimmed by 1 base and V by 6 bases; bases with no gene match: 6. This CDR3 is 14 amino acids long. Germline-derived CDR1 and CDR2 are MNHEY and SVGAGI. CDR3 protein: CASSYGLGSYEQYF. CDR3 coding DNA: TGTGCCAGCAGCTACGGACTAGGTTCCTACGAGCAGTACTTC.

The rearrangement uses TRBV30 and TRBJ2-4; D not certain. CDR1 is GTSNPN, CDR2 SVGIG, per germline (reference sequence). This CDR3 has 16 amino acids. V lost 2 bases and J 0 bases, leaving 14 bases between the germline ends. CDR3: CAWSRGRTLAKNIQYF. CDR3 coding DNA: TGTGCCTGGAGTCGTGGGCGCACGCTAGCCAAAAACATTCAGTACTTC.

The DNA for the CDR3 is TGTGCCAGTAGCAGGGTTTCAAACACTGAAGCTTTCTTT. Translated, it gives CASSRVSNTEAFF. The chain uses TRBV19 and TRBJ1-1, with TRBD1 as a possible D gene (5 bases). CDR3 size: 13 residues. V lost 6 bases and J lost 2, with 10 bases in between. CDR1 is LNHDA and CDR2 is SQIVND in the germline V gene (reference sequence).

The CDR3 here is CASSLQDNSPLHF. The CDR3 nucleotides are TGTGCCAGCAGCTTACAGGATAATTCACCCCTCCACTTT. The V and J genes are TRBV11-2 and TRBJ1-6; D gene unclear. Germline V CDR1 and CDR2: SGHAT, FQNNGV. The V gene lost 2 bases and the J gene lost 5 bases, with 4 bases spanning the gap. This CDR3 has 13 residues.

V gene TRBV29-1 combines with J gene TRBJ2-5, with TRBD2 matching 16 bases. CDR3 size: 15 residues. CDR1 is SQVTM, CDR2 ANQGSEA, per germline. J gave up 4 bases and V 6 bases, and 5 bases lay outside the gene matches. The CDR3 bases are TGCAGCGTCGGGACTAGCGGGAGGGCCGCAGAGACCCAGTACTTC. It yields the protein CSVGTSGRAAETQYF.

V is TRBV2 and J is TRBJ2-7; unclear D gene. V was trimmed by 1 base and J by 2 bases, leaving 6 bases between them. Germline CDR1 SNHLY, CDR2 FYNNEI. CDR3 length equals 13 residues. CDR3 in DNA: TGTGCCAGCAGTGAAGGACACCCCTACGAGCAGTACTTC. Its translation is CASSEGHPYEQYF.

The chain recombines TRBV5-6 with TRBJ1-1; D not certain. The CDR3 length is 14 residues. Trimming stripped 2 bases from V and 2 bases from J, with 10 bases between. Germline V gene lookup returns CDR1 SGHDT and CDR2 YYEEEE. The DNA of the CDR3 is TGTGCCAGCAGCTTTCCACAGCTAAACACTGAAGCTTTCTTT. Translation: CASSFPQLNTEAFF. The complete variable domain, with remaining parts taken from reference TRBV5-6 and TRBJ1-1, reads DAGVTQSPTHLIKTRGQQVTLRCSPKSGHDTVSWYQQALGQGPQFIFQYYEEEERQRGNFPDRFSGHQFPNYSSELNVNALLLGDSALYLCASSFPQLNTEAFFGQGTRLTVV.

V is TRBV6-6 and J is TRBJ2-3, with a tentative D call TRBD2 (7 bases). CDR3 length: 16 amino acids. The V end lost 6 bases, the J end lost 5 bases, and 21 bases lay between the germline ends. The V gene's germline CDR1 is MNHNY and CDR2 SVGAGI (reference sequence). The CDR3 DNA reads as TGTGCCAGCAGGGGCGGGGATCGGGGGGCCGTAGATACGCAGTATTTT. Protein: CASRGGDRGAVDTQYF.

This clone was observed a handful of times. Here the CDR3 reads CASSQGSVNTEAFF. CDR3 DNA: TGCGCCAGCAGCCAAGGGAGTGTGAACACTGAAGCTTTCTTT. This chain joins TRBV4-3 and TRBJ1-1; D gene uncertain. The germline V gene encodes CDR1 LGHNA and CDR2 YSLEER. This CDR3 is built from 14 residues. The V end lost 1 base, the J end lost 0 bases, and 6 bases lay between the germline ends.

V is TRBV27 and J is TRBJ2-7; TRBD2 aligns across 7 bases. The V and J ends lost 2 bases and 2 bases, in that order; junction bases with no gene match: 9. The CDR3 has 16 amino acids. CDR1 and CDR2 from the germline V gene are MNHEY and SMNVEV (reference sequence). The DNA for the CDR3 is TGTGCCAGCAGTTTACCCCCGGGGGGAGGGACCTACGAGCAGTACTTC. This translates into CASSLPPGGGTYEQYF.

This clone was detected only once. The rearrangement links TRBV5-4 to TRBJ2-7; tentatively, D is TRBD1 (5 bases). V was shortened by 5 bases and J by 0 bases, with 9 bases between the two germline ends. Germline values: CDR1 SGHNT, CDR2 YYREEE (reference sequence). The CDR3 runs 13 residues. The chain's CDR3 is CASRFRDSYEQYF. The CDR3 nucleotides read TGTGCCAGCAGATTCAGGGACTCCTACGAGCAGTACTTC.

The chain employs TRBV19 and TRBJ2-1; tentative D call: TRBD2 (6 bases). Trimming removed 5 bases from V and 7 bases from J, with 12 bases in between. CDR1 and CDR2 (germline): LNHDA, SQIVND (reference sequence). This CDR3 has 13 residues. The CDR3 loop reads CASSLLAWNEQFF. The CDR3 DNA reads as TGTGCCAGTAGTTTACTAGCTTGGAATGAGCAGTTCTTC.

The rearrangement uses TRBV9 and TRBJ2-7; a weak D match, TRBD2 (6 bases). The CDR3 contains 13 residues. V shed 0 bases and J shed 10 bases, with 14 bases lying between them. Looked up from germline, CDR1 is SGDLS and CDR2 is YYNGEE. The CDR3 sequence: CASSVEPGGSQYF. The DNA of the CDR3 is TGTGCCAGCAGCGTAGAGCCCGGGGGAAGCCAGTACTTC. Combining the CDR3 with reference TRBV9 and TRBJ2-7 gives the whole variable domain DSGVTQTPKHLITATGQRVTLRCSPRSGDLSVYWYQQSLDQGLQFLIQYYNGEERAKGNILERFSAQQFPDLHSELNLSSLELGDSALYFCASSVEPGGSQYFGPGTRLTVT.

The chain combines TRBV19 with TRBJ1-4; a weak D match, TRBD1 (5 bases). With 11 bases removed from V and 5 bases from J, the gap between germline ends came to 15 bases. The germline CDR1 and CDR2 sequences are LNHDA and SQIVND (reference sequence). This CDR3 comprises 13 residues. CDR3 residues: CASQGPLNEKLFF. CDR3 DNA: TGTGCCTCCCAGGGCCCCCTAAATGAAAAACTGTTTTTT.

J is TRBJ1-3 and V is TRBV7-9; TRBD1 matches 8 bases. Germline-derived CDR1 and CDR2 are SEHNR and FQNEAQ (reference sequence). With 5 bases clipped from V and 4 bases from J, the junction kept 10 bases outside the gene matches. This CDR3 spans 16 amino acids. The CDR3 sequence is CASSPNPGQGGNTIYF. Written as DNA, the CDR3 is TGTGCCAGCAGCCCCAACCCCGGACAGGGAGGAAACACCATATATTTT.

The sample holds a few counts of this clone. This rearrangement joins TRBV6-5 to TRBJ2-1; no firm D call. The CDR3 has 15 residues. Germline V gives CDR1 MNHEY, CDR2 SVGAGI. The V end lost 8 bases, the J end lost 0 bases, and 14 bases lay between the germline ends. The CDR3 DNA is TGTGCCAGCCGACGATGGCAGGCCTCCTACAATGAGCAGTTCTTC. This gives the protein CASRRWQASYNEQFF.

The chain links TRBV19 to TRBJ2-1; 12 bases align to TRBD2. Germline-derived CDR1 and CDR2 are LNHDA and SQIVND (reference sequence). The length of the CDR3 is 18 residues. J lost 3 bases, V lost 6 bases, and 12 bases had no gene match. This chain's CDR3 is CASSLDKGLAGSYNEQFF. CDR3 bases: TGTGCCAGTAGCTTGGATAAAGGACTAGCGGGGAGCTACAATGAGCAGTTCTTC. Full variable domain (rest looked up from reference TRBV19 and TRBJ2-1): DGGITQSPKYLFRKEGQNVTLSCEQNLNHDAMYWYRQDPGQGLRLIYYSQIVNDFQKGDIAEGYSVSREKKESFPLTVTSAQKNPTAFYLCASSLDKGLAGSYNEQFFGPGTRLTVL.

V and J are TRBV27 and TRBJ2-1, with D possibly TRBD1 on 6 matching bases. From germline, CDR1 is MNHEY and CDR2 SMNVEV (reference sequence). The V end lost 2 bases, the J end lost 0 bases, and 11 bases lay between the germline ends. The CDR3 covers 16 residues. The CDR3 region is CASSLRQGSSYNEQFF. The CDR3 nucleotides read TGTGCCAGCAGTTTACGTCAGGGGAGCTCCTACAATGAGCAGTTCTTC.